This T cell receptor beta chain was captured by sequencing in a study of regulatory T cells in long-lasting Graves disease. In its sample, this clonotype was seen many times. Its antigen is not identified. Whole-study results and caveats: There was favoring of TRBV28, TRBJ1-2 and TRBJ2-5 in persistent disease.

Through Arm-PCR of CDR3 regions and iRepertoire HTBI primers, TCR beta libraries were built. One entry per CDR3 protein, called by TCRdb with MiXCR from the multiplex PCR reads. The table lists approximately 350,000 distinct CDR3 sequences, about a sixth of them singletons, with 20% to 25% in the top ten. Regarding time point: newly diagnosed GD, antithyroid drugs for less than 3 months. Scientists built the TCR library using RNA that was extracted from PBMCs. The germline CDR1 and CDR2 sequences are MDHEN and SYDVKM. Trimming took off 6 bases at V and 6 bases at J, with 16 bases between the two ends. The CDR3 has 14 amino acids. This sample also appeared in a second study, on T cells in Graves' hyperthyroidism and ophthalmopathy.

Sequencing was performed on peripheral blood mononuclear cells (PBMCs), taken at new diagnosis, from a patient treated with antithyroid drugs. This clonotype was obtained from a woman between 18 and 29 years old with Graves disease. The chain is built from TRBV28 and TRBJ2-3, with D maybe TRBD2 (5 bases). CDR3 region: CASSKEAFYDTQYF. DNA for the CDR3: TGTGCCAGCAGCAAGGAGGCCTTTTATGATACGCAGTATTTT.